This TCR beta chain stems from a study of T cell responses to AZD1222 COVID-19 vaccine (dated by TCRdb to the early 2020s). In terms of the full investigation: A total of 233 trial participants underwent TCR sequencing, of whom some 210 received two doses of AZD1222 and about 25 received two doses of the MenACWY control vaccine. Trial participants were enrolled by age into subgroups of 18-55, 56-69 and 70-plus years, and roughly 160, 29 and 62 TCR-sequenced participants, respectively, were included in these subgroups.

On this clone itself: Its antigen target is currently unknown. Base quality data are lacking; no much larger clone is found one base away.

The paper as a whole reports these results and caveats: After two AZD1222 doses, spike-specific TCR breadth and depth were significantly higher than at day 0 and than in MenACWY recipients. Because no day 14 peak-response samples were available, the repertoires could be characterized only after the peak T cell response. Conclusions about previously exposed vaccinees are limited because only six or seven AZD1222 recipients were SARS-CoV-2 seropositive at baseline. In the small 56-69-year group, the increase in depth fell short of significance, most likely because of low power. Vaccine-associated CD4 TCRs spanned the whole spike protein, with dominant responses in regions 160-218 and 743-854. Epitopes outside the regions mutated in the B.1.351 and B.1.1.7 variants were reportedly recognized by nearly half of the unique spike-specific TCRs. Participants were mostly white British and included more females than males, and it was suggested by the authors that clonal diversity may have been underestimated.

The CDR3 regions of human TCRbeta chains were analyzed by immunosequencing. As for the original processing: Repertoire TCRs were matched against a reference library of SARS-CoV-2-specific TCRs generated with the MIRA antigen-specificity platform. Breadth was defined as the fraction of unique TCRs that were SARS-CoV-2-associated, and depth was defined as the fraction of total T cells that were SARS-CoV-2-associated. Using the MIRA data, each spike-specific TCR was assigned both to the spike region to which the TCR was reactive and to a CD4 or CD8 class. Log10-transformed breadth and depth values were compared by one-way ANOVA with Sidak's multiple comparisons tests. TCRdb took this table from immuneACCESS and kept in-frame rearrangements with V and J called. Such tables lack part of the clones; where checked against another copy, unresolved V genes explain under half of the gap, and the rest is unexplained. V and J calls and clone size are those listed in that table; D and trimming were worked out from the DNA. Counted in this sample were under 150,000 clones; approximately 92% of them appeared once. The top ten constitute 3.6% of the sample.

The time point label, as the study defines it: about 28 days (+/-7) after the second vaccine dose. AZD1222 recipients with second doses at about 4 weeks or about 12 weeks were pooled, because spike-specific TCR depth and breadth did not differ between schedules. Samples from vaccinated people were obtained from the UK trials COV001 and COV002, which included a single-blind randomized controlled phase 2/3 trial of AZD1222 (ChAdOx1 nCoV-19) in healthy adults. For TCRbeta chain sequencing, PBMC samples were collected from trial participants at day 0 and at day 28 after the second dose. Trimming takes 2 bases from V and 9 bases from J, and the germline ends sit 11 bases apart. From its cysteine to its phenylalanine, the CDR3 spans 13 amino acids. Of the read, only the CDR3 DNA is kept; its 39 bases are in frame from base 1. CDR1 and CDR2, looked up from the germline V gene, are SGHTA and FQGNSA.

This TCR came from an adult who received the AZD1222 COVID-19 vaccine. The chain is assembled from TRBV7-2 and TRBJ2-1, and TRBD2 may be the D gene, going by 5 matching bases. The sample consisted of peripheral blood, taken 28 days after the second AZD1222 dose. The DNA sequence is TGTGCCAGCAGCTTAACCCTAGCAGGTGAGCAGTTCTTC. It encodes CASSLTLAGEQFF.